These T cell receptor beta chains were read from a single sample in a study of HIV-infected patients and healthy controls. TCRdb re-called the 5' RACE reads through MiXCR, storing one row per CDR3 protein. The data show 20,000 to 30,000 distinct CDR3 sequences, roughly 7.9% seen once. Source material: blood. These receptors came from an adult in good health. Both conserved end residues are part of each CDR3. Only some rows state a clone size, as once, few, many or a class for expanded clones.

many	TRBV6-5	17	TRBJ1-5	CASSYFSADRMNQPQHF
many	TRBV7-9	14	TRBJ1-6	CASSLGHGGSPLHF
many	TRBV7-6	15	TRBJ2-7	CASSFGTSGDYEQYF
many	TRBV25-1	13	TRBJ2-7	CASSGKSSYEQYF
few	TRBV12-3/TRBV12-4	13	TRBJ1-2	CASSFRTSYGYTF
many	TRBV28	11	TRBJ2-7	CASRGQVEQYF
medium-sized	TRBV12-3/TRBV12-4	15	TRBJ1-1	CASSLVGGGVVEAFF
many	TRBV29-1	12	TRBJ2-7	CSVGQGANEQYF
many	TRBV6-6	16	TRBJ2-3	CASRTEPGQSMDTQYF
.	TRBV19	14	TRBJ2-4	CASSILIAKNIQYF
many	TRBV19	16	TRBJ1-1	CASRMTTAEMNTEAFF
many	TRBV5-6	15	TRBJ1-2	CASSPIGQPRVGYTF
many	TRBV6-5	15	TRBJ1-2	CASRIPGGANYGYTF
many	TRBV9	14	TRBJ2-3	CASSVTWGTDTQYF
many	TRBV18	16	TRBJ2-3	CASSPRTSGGEDTQYF
.	TRBV3-1	14	TRBJ1-1	CASSQVDRATEAFF
many	TRBV29-1	14	TRBJ1-1	CSVPRTDTNTEAFF
many	TRBV29-1	15	TRBJ1-2	CSVEGRQGRGYGYTF
many	TRBV20-1	13	TRBJ1-6	CSARSGVNSPLHF
many	TRBV24-1	16	TRBJ2-1	CATSESQGGRHNEQFF
many	TRBV30	12	TRBJ1-2	CAWSEGNYGYTF
many	TRBV2	12	TRBJ2-5	CASRSYRETQYF
many	TRBV3-1	15	TRBJ1-3	CASSPNRDNGNTIYF
many	TRBV29-1	14	TRBJ2-5	CSVNPPGPRETQYF
many	TRBV6-6	16	TRBJ1-2	CASSYPPLDGNYGYTF
few	TRBV3-1	17	TRBJ2-3	CASSQEGAGSSTDTQYF
many	TRBV20-1	14	TRBJ1-5	CSASTQNSNQPQHF
many	TRBV7-8	17	TRBJ2-3	CASSLVMSGVGTDTQYF
many	TRBV5-4	16	TRBJ1-1	CASSSENTDSTAEAFF
many	TRBV5-1	16	TRBJ1-1	CASSRQGSYSGTEAFF
many	TRBV19	12	TRBJ1-5	CASSIGDQPQHF
.	TRBV20-1	14	TRBJ1-1	CSAILLKGWTEAFF
many	TRBV20-1	15	TRBJ2-1	CSASVSGDSYNEQFF
.	TRBV12-5	15	TRBJ1-4	CASGSGDATNEKLFF
many	TRBV5-6	14	TRBJ1-5	CASSLGTGYQPQHF
few	TRBV28	15	TRBJ1-5	CASSSVDSGNQPQHF
many	TRBV12-3/TRBV12-4	12	TRBJ1-1	CASSFQSTEAFF
many	TRBV29-1	13	TRBJ2-1	CSSGGGPYNEQFF
many	TRBV20-1	12	TRBJ1-5	CSAKAGNQPQHF
many	TRBV5-1	15	TRBJ1-2	CASSPSRDPAYGYTF
.	TRBV6-6	16	TRBJ2-2	CASSPLGSSNTGELFF